A single sample is the source of the 5 T cell receptor beta chains below, sequenced in a study of blood T cell repertoires in COVID-19. Profiled with immunoSEQ multiplex PCR; TCRdb holds only in-frame clones, not every one. Among 300,000 to 350,000 clones, over 75% were seen once, and the ten largest hold roughly 2%. Material for sequencing was PBMCs or T cells enriched from blood (not recorded which). Receptors originate from a man in his thirties or forties who had recovered from COVID-19.

The rearrangement links TRBV5-4 to TRBJ1-1; D is perhaps TRBD1 (5 bases). The CDR3 contains 13 residues. V dropped 7 bases and J dropped 1 base, with 11 bases sitting between them. The germline gives CDR1 SGHNT, CDR2 YYREEE (reference sequence). CDR3 loop: CASGRQTNTEAFF. The CDR3 DNA follows: TGTGCCAGCGGTCGACAGACGAACACTGAAGCTTTCTTT.

This sequence joins TRBV7-9 and TRBJ1-2, with a tentative D call TRBD1 (5 bases). The CDR3 consists of 14 residues. Looked up from germline, CDR1 is SEHNR and CDR2 is FQNEAQ (reference sequence). Between the trimmed V and J ends, which lost 7 bases and 5 bases, there was a span of 17 bases. The CDR3 DNA follows: TGTGCCAGCACCCCCTTAGGGGCCGGGTATGGCTACACCTTC. Protein product: CASTPLGAGYGYTF.

The rearrangement uses TRBV5-1 and TRBJ1-4, with unresolved D. Trimming left V 2 bases short and J 0 bases short, with 11 bases between. The length of the CDR3 is 16 residues. Germline values: CDR1 SGHRS, CDR2 YFSETQ. This CDR3 is CASSFLSPATNEKLFF. The CDR3 nucleotides are TGCGCCAGCAGCTTCTTATCCCCCGCAACTAATGAAAAACTGTTTTTT.

The chain is built from TRBV7-2 and TRBJ2-3; D possibly corresponds to TRBD1 (5 bases). CDR3 size: 16 residues. Trimming stripped 2 bases from V and 5 bases from J, with 17 bases between. CDR1 SGHTA and CDR2 FQGNSA come from the germline V gene. The CDR3 bases are TGTGCCAGCAGCTTACCGTTTCAGGGTTGGAGAGATACGCAGTATTTT. It yields the protein CASSLPFQGWRDTQYF.

The V and J genes are TRBV20-1 and TRBJ1-2; tentatively, D is TRBD1 (5 bases). The V gene's germline CDR1 is DFQATT and CDR2 SNEGSKA (reference sequence). The V and J ends lost 3 bases and 5 bases respectively, with 13 bases between them. CDR3 size: 13 residues. CDR3 sequence reads: CSASLGRSYGYTF. In DNA, the CDR3 is TGCAGTGCTAGTTTGGGGCGTTCGTATGGCTACACCTTC.